This is a list of T cell receptor beta chains from one sample in a study of blood T cell repertoires in COVID-19. Method: immunoSEQ multiplex PCR; TCRdb's copy keeps in-frame clones and lacks some. This sample has around 120,000 clones, with 85% to 90% found just once. The sequenced sample consisted of peripheral blood. These receptors all stem from a woman aged 70-85 years with acute or convalescent COVID-19. CDR3s include the opening cysteine and the closing phenylalanine or tryptophan. A D gene is named only where the DNA matches it firmly. Where a row states a size, it is once, few, many or the class of an expanded clone; other rows omit it.

.	TRBV20-1	.	TRBJ1-1	CSASFAEAFF	TGCAGTGCTAGTTTCGCTGAAGCTTTCTTT
.	TRBV7-9	.	TRBJ1-3	CASSSPFPVSGNTIYF	TGTGCCAGCAGCTCCCCGTTCCCTGTCTCTGGAAACACCATATATTTT
.	TRBV6-5	TRBD1	TRBJ2-2	CASSSQGALGLFF	TGTGCCAGCAGCTCACAGGGGGCGTTAGGGCTGTTTTTT
.	TRBV2	TRBD1	TRBJ1-6	CASSGGTGTSPLHF	TGTGCCAGCAGTGGGGGGACAGGGACCTCACCCCTCCACTTT
.	TRBV14	.	TRBJ1-2	CASSLSNYGYTF	TGTGCCAGCAGCCTTAGTAACTATGGCTACACCTTC
.	TRBV10-3	TRBD1	TRBJ2-7	CATRQSGQGSQEYF	TGTGCCACCCGGCAGTCGGGACAGGGGTCCCAGGAGTACTTC
.	TRBV12-3/TRBV12-4	.	TRBJ1-2	CASTLQGPYGYTF	TGTGCCAGCACCCTACAGGGTCCCTATGGCTACACCTTC
.	TRBV19	.	TRBJ2-4	CASSRGLDANIQYF	TGTGCCAGTAGTAGGGGGCTCGACGCAAACATTCAGTACTTC
.	TRBV27	TRBD1	TRBJ2-1	CASSSTFGQGQLYNEQFF	TGTGCCAGCAGTTCCACTTTTGGACAGGGGCAATTATACAATGAGCAGTTCTTC
.	TRBV7-3	TRBD2	TRBJ2-1	CASSLRAGGPYNEQFF	TGTGCCAGCAGCTTAAGGGCGGGGGGGCCCTACAATGAGCAGTTCTTC
.	TRBV2	TRBD1	TRBJ1-2	CASSEGTGGGYTF	TGTGCCAGCAGTGAAGGGACAGGAGGGGGCTACACCTTC
.	TRBV28	.	TRBJ2-7	CASSPGHHSYEQYF	TGTGCCAGCAGCCCGGGACACCACTCCTACGAGCAGTACTTC
once	TRBV3-1/TRBV3-2	TRBD1	TRBJ1-1	CASSQTGGRTEAFF	TGTGCCAGCAGCCAGACAGGGGGCAGGACTGAAGCTTTCTTT
.	TRBV24-1	.	TRBJ2-4	CATSDAGSKNIQYF	TGTGCCACCAGTGATGCAGGGTCCAAAAACATTCAGTACTTC
.	TRBV5-5	TRBD1	TRBJ1-2	CASSRTGGPSNYGYTF	TGTGCCAGCAGCCGGACAGGGGGCCCCTCTAACTATGGCTACACCTTC
.	TRBV28	.	TRBJ2-3	CASIQSTDTQYF	TGTGCCAGCATTCAGAGCACAGATACGCAGTATTTT
.	TRBV10-1	.	TRBJ2-3	CASSDLQGGAADTQYF	TGCGCCAGCAGTGACCTCCAGGGGGGTGCGGCAGATACGCAGTATTTT
.	TRBV19	.	TRBJ1-2	CASSIFTVTANYGYTF	TGTGCCAGTAGTATCTTTACGGTTACAGCTAACTATGGCTACACCTTC
few	TRBV12-3/TRBV12-4	TRBD1	TRBJ1-2	CASSGQGYGYTF	TGTGCCAGCAGTGGACAGGGCTACGGCTACACCTTC
.	TRBV5-1	TRBD1	TRBJ2-1	CASSSEGTGLMDEQFF	TGCGCCAGCAGCTCGGAGGGGACAGGGCTTATGGATGAGCAGTTCTTC